This paragraph covers one T cell receptor beta chain sequence. In its sample, this clonotype was seen a few times. Its target antigen remains unknown. No base-level quality is on record; no much larger clone is a single base apart. The sample comes from a study of T-cell memory formation after mild COVID-19 (dated by TCRdb to the early 2020s). Concerning the study at large: TCR sequence clusters from the two donors were found to be largely donor specific. Longitudinal TCRalpha and TCRbeta repertoire sequencing tracked T-cell clones expanding and contracting after mild COVID-19 in a couple of donors. Two young, previously healthy adult volunteers made up the cohort, one male and one female. The paper as a whole reports these results and caveats: Contracting CD4+ clones were found mainly in CM and EM memory subsets, while CD8+ clones were enriched in EMRA. Balanced CD4/CD8 phenotypes were observed for clones contracting from day 15 to 85, whereas a bias towards CD4+ was observed for a second wave of clones expanding from day 15 to 37. Only two mild cases were covered in the study, and larger cohorts including severe cases with pre-infection samples were considered necessary. Some responding clones were found in pre-infection memory, which suggests that pre-existing cross-reactive memory T cells took part in the SARS-CoV-2 response. Whether the second-wave clones peaking on day 37 were SARS-CoV-2 specific was not confirmed.

CDR1 and CDR2, per the germline V gene, are MNHEY and SVGAGI. There are 16 amino acids in the CDR3, from cysteine to phenylalanine inclusive. Just CDR3 DNA is preserved here, 48 bases in frame from base 1. V is clipped by 6 bases and J by 5 bases, and the sequence between their germline boundaries is 21 bases long. Ficoll-Paque density gradient centrifugation was the method used to isolate PBMCs. The sample was run on an Illumina NovaSeq 6000. TCRalpha and TCRbeta cDNA libraries were built by 5'RACE with constant-segment primers, adding sample barcodes and unique molecular identifiers. Trizol reagent was used to extract RNA from every sample. Libraries were amplified in two PCR steps, with a second sample barcode and Illumina TruSeq adapters added in the second step. The libraries were sequenced on an Illumina NovaSeq using 2 x 150 bp paired-end reads. As for the original processing: Demultiplexing of reads and collapsing into UMI-guided consensus sequences were performed with migec v1.2.7. Using mixcr v2.1.11, UMI consensuses were aligned to TRA and TRB V and J templates and then assembled into clonotypes. A clonotype was counted as expanded or contracted only when both edgeR and NoisET called the clonotype significant, with the noise models trained on biological replicates. edgeR calls used a false discovery rate-adjusted p below 0.01 and a log2 fold-change threshold of 1. As an exploratory analysis of dynamics, PCA with hierarchical clustering was applied to max-normalized trajectories of the 1000 most abundant clonotypes. Each responding clone was given a CD4 or CD8 phenotype based on the CD4+ and CD8+ repertoires, which had been sequenced separately. The public reads were quality trimmed at Q25 with fastp and then assembled into clones with MiXCR by TCRdb, keeping productive beta chains. Each entry is one CDR3 protein sequence, shown with its most common DNA and genes. TCRdb's processing, not the authors' own work, is the source of the V and J calls. Across this sample there are about 540,000 distinct CDR3 sequences, with around 21% seen only once. Clones ranked in the top ten supply approximately 12% of the sample.

Sequencing used PBMCs or a T cell subset sorted from them (not recorded which). The rearranged segments are TRBV6-5 and TRBJ2-3; the D gene is perhaps TRBD2, from 5 matching bases. This TCR was sampled from an adult woman who had mild COVID-19 (a few samples of this study predate the infection). The sample titles of this study are shuffled in the database, so cell type and time point are left out; the donor was told from shared clones. The CDR3 region has the sequence CASSQPLAGAVDTQYF. Here is the DNA: TGTGCCAGCAGCCAACCCCTAGCCGGCGCAGTAGATACGCAGTATTTT.